This T cell receptor beta chain was recorded in a study of cytomegalovirus exposure and HLA in healthy donors. Germline V lookup: CDR1 LNHNV, CDR2 YYDKDF (reference sequence). CDR3 length equals 15 residues. V lost 0 bases to trimming and J lost 5 bases, with 13 bases between them. Primers: 60 Vbeta forward and 13 Jbeta reverse. Sequencing was performed with immunoSEQ multiplex PCR; in TCRdb, only in-frame clones are kept and a portion is missing. Altogether about 91,000 clones are present, about 70% being singletons, with the ten largest covering less than 1.5%. The chain links TRBV15 to TRBJ1-2, with a possible D match to TRBD1 (5 bases). Material for sequencing was PBMCs. This receptor was taken from a female donor in good health and CMV-seronegative. In DNA form, the CDR3 reads TGTGCCACCAGCAGAGATTTTGGGGCGCGGTATGGCTACACCTTC. Translating it yields CATSRDFGARYGYTF.